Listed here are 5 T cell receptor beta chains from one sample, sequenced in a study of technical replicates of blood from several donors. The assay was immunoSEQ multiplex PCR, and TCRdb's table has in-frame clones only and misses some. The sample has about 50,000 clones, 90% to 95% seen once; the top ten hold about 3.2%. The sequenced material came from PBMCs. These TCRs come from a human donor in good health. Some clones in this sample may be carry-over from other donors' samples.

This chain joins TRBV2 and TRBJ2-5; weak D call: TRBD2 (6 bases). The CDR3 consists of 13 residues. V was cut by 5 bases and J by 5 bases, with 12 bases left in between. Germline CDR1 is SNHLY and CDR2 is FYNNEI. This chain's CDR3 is CASSPAGRETQYF. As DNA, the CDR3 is TGTGCCAGCAGTCCCGCGGGAAGGGAGACCCAGTACTTC.

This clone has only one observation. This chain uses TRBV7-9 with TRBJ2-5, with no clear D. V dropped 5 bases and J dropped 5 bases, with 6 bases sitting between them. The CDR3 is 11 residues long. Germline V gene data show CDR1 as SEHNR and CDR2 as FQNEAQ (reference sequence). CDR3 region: CASSPSETQYF. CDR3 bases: TGTGCCAGCAGCCCTTCGGAGACCCAGTACTTC.

The CDR3 DNA sequence: TGTGCCAGCAGTTTCCAGGGGGCAGGGGAGCAGTACTTC. The encoded protein is CASSFQGAGEQYF. The chain recombines TRBV6-5 with TRBJ2-7; TRBD1 aligns across 8 bases. Trimming at V came to 4 bases and at J to 7 bases, leaving 6 bases not matched to a gene. The CDR3 is 13 residues long. The germline gives CDR1 MNHEY, CDR2 SVGAGI.

CDR3 residues: CASRRTSGSTGELFF. For the CDR3, the DNA is TGTGCCAGCAGAAGGACTAGCGGGAGTACCGGGGAGCTGTTTTTT. The chain couples TRBV25-1 to TRBJ2-2; TRBD2 matches 13 bases. Germline lookup yields CDR1 MGHDK and CDR2 SYGVNS. V gave up 6 bases and J gave up 5 bases; unmatched junction bases: 3. CDR3 length: 15 amino acids.

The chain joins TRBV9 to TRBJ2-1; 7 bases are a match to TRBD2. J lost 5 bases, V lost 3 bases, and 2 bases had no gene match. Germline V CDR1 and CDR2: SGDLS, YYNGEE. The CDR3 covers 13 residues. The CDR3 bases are TGTGCCAGCAGCGGTACTAGCGACAATGAGCAGTTCTTC. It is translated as CASSGTSDNEQFF.